This T cell receptor (beta chain) emerged from a study of T cells in localized non-small cell lung cancer. Study observations and caveats: Highest T cell clonality was seen in uninvolved adjacent lung, surpassing that measured in tumor. Appearances in adjacent lung were noted for a median about 50 of the top 100 tumor clones. Longer survival (overall) was linked to higher T cell density in blood.

To note about this clone: The antigen is not known.

Sequenced by immunoSEQ multiplex PCR; TCRdb stores in-frame clones only, minus some. The sample shows around 40,000 clones, roughly 90% of them seen only once. Germline V gene sequence: CDR1 SGHTA, CDR2 FQGTGA. This CDR3 has 13 residues. V lost 10 bases and J 4 bases, leaving 14 bases between the germline ends. This material consisted of peripheral blood, taken before any cancer treatment. This receptor was obtained from a female donor older than 55 with stage I squamous cell lung carcinoma. This chain uses TRBV7-3 with TRBJ1-5, with D perhaps TRBD1 (5 bases). CDR3 amino acids: CATAKGANQPQHF. The CDR3 bases are TGTGCCACCGCGAAAGGGGCGAATCAGCCCCAGCATTTT.